This T cell receptor (beta chain) is drawn from a study of cytomegalovirus exposure and HLA in healthy donors. Vbeta (60) and Jbeta (13) primers were used in the PCR. Measured with immunoSEQ multiplex PCR; TCRdb has only the in-frame clones, and not every one. The sample contains about 160,000 clones, 84% of which appear only once. The germline V and J ends were trimmed by 2 bases and 8 bases, with 24 bases remaining between them. Germline V gene lookup returns CDR1 MNHEY and CDR2 SMNVEV (reference sequence). The length of the CDR3 is 17 residues. Donors consisted of healthy bone marrow donors. General study results and limits: It was confirmed in vitro that a few of the CMV-associated chains were specific for CMV antigens. The listing of 150 to 200 TCR beta chains classed them as cytomegalovirus-associated. Researchers reported from a later analysis that most CMV-associated TCR beta chains appeared HLA-restricted.

Turning to this clone: Its specificity is not known.

Sequenced sample: PBMCs. The source of this sequence is a man aged 45-60 years in good health and CMV-seropositive. The chain combines TRBV27 with TRBJ1-2; TRBD1 might be the D (6 bases). The DNA of the CDR3 is TGTGCCAGCAGTTTAATTGTTGGGGGGGGCACCCTTAGGGGCTACACCTTC. The encoded protein is CASSLIVGGGTLRGYTF.